A selection of T cell receptor beta chains follows, all from one sample in a study of blood T cell repertoires in COVID-19. Here immunoSEQ multiplex PCR was the method, and the copy in TCRdb shows in-frame clones only, minus some. The data show 130,000 to 150,000 clones, 60% to 85% seen once. Sequencing input: peripheral blood. Receptors were obtained from a woman aged 60 to 75 with acute or convalescent COVID-19. CDR3s include the opening cysteine and the closing phenylalanine or tryptophan. D genes are given only for firm matches. A clone size is listed for some rows: how often the clone was seen (once, few, many), or a class if it is expanded.

>TRBJ1-1|.|TRBV6-6|.
TGTGCCAGCAGTTACGGACAGAACACTGAAGCTTTCTTT
CASSYGQNTEAFF
>TRBJ2-7|.|TRBV5-7|TRBD2
TGTGCCAGCAGCCCCGAGGGCGGGAGGGACTCCTACGAGCAGTACTTC
CASSPEGGRDSYEQYF
>TRBJ1-6|.|TRBV30|TRBD1
TGTGCCTGGGGCCGGGACAGCAATGGTAGAAGCCCCCATAATTCACCCCTCCACTTT
CAWGRDSNGRSPHNSPLHF
>TRBJ2-2|.|TRBV30|.
TGTGCCTGGAGTGAGGGGCAGGCCGGGGAGCTGTTTTTT
CAWSEGQAGELFF
>TRBJ2-7|many|TRBV10-3|TRBD1
TGTGCCATCAGTCAAGCCGGGACAGGCTACGAGCAGTACTTC
CAISQAGTGYEQYF
>TRBJ2-3|.|TRBV11-2|TRBD1
TGTGCCAGCAGCTCAGTTCCGGGACAGGGGGACACAGATACGCAGTATTTT
CASSSVPGQGDTDTQYF
>TRBJ2-1|few|TRBV11-2|TRBD2
TGTGCCAGCAGCTTAGATCAGAATAGCGGGAGGGCCCGGGGAAATGAGCAGTTCTTC
CASSLDQNSGRARGNEQFF
>TRBJ2-1|.|TRBV5-1|TRBD2
TGCGCCAGCAGCTTGGTCCCCACGACTAGCGGGATCTTCAGCTCCTACAATGAGCAGTTCTTC
CASSLVPTTSGIFSSYNEQFF
>TRBJ1-2|.|TRBV5-1|.
TGCGCCAGCAGCGCAAGGACAGAACTCAGAATAAACTATGGCTACACCTTC
CASSARTELRINYGYTF
>TRBJ1-2|.|TRBV6-4|.
TGTGCCAGCAGTGACTCTTCAGGGAGGGGCTACACCTTC
CASSDSSGRGYTF
>TRBJ2-7|.|TRBV19|TRBD2
TGTGCCAGTAGTGACCCCGGGGGGAGCGCCTACGAGCAGTACTTC
CASSDPGGSAYEQYF
>TRBJ1-6|.|TRBV2|TRBD1
TGTGCCAGCAGGAAACAGGGGTTTGAGTCACCCCTCCACTTT
CASRKQGFESPLHF
>TRBJ1-3|few|TRBV5-4|.
TGTGCCAGCAGCTTGATGGTGAACTCGCCCGGAAACACCATATATTTT
CASSLMVNSPGNTIYF
>TRBJ2-7|.|TRBV10-2|TRBD1
TGCGCCAGCAGACCCGGGACAGGGGTGGCCTACGAGCAGTACTTC
CASRPGTGVAYEQYF
>TRBJ2-3|.|TRBV7-9|TRBD1
TGTGCCAGCAGCTTGTCGGGACAGGGGACAGATACGCAGTATTTT
CASSLSGQGTDTQYF
>TRBJ2-3|.|TRBV10-2|TRBD2
TGCGCCAGCAGTGATAGCGGGAGAGGTTCAGATACGCAGTATTTT
CASSDSGRGSDTQYF
>TRBJ2-1|few|TRBV7-9|TRBD2
TGTGCCAGCAGCCCGGGACTAGCGGGAGAAGAGGGAGAGCAGTTCTTC
CASSPGLAGEEGEQFF
>TRBJ2-5|.|TRBV7-9|TRBD1
TGTGCCGGGCAGGGGGCAGAGACCCAGTACTTC
CAGQGAETQYF
>TRBJ2-5|few|TRBV3-1/TRBV3-2|.
TGTGCCAGCAGCCAACCCGGGGAGTGGGGGACCCAGTACTTC
CASSQPGEWGTQYF
>TRBJ1-1|few|TRBV27|TRBD1
TGTGCCAGCAGTTTCACAAACCCAGGACAGGGCCTAATAAGAAAGAACACTGAAGCTTTCTTT
CASSFTNPGQGLIRKNTEAFF
>TRBJ2-7|.|TRBV19|TRBD1
TGTGCCAGTAGTAAAACGCCGACAGGGTGGTTCGACGAGCAGTACTTC
CASSKTPTGWFDEQYF
>TRBJ1-1|.|TRBV30|.
TGTGCCTGGAGTAGGAGCACTGAAGCTTTCTTT
CAWSRSTEAFF
>TRBJ1-1|.|TRBV4-2|.
TGTGCCAGCAGCCTTGATCTGGCACAAGAAGCTTTCTTT
CASSLDLAQEAFF
>TRBJ1-1|.|TRBV6-5|.
TGTGCCAGTATGAATCAGGGGCGATGGACTGAAGCTTTCTTT
CASMNQGRWTEAFF